This is a list of T cell receptor beta chains from one sample in a study of cytomegalovirus exposure and HLA in healthy donors. The data were produced by immunoSEQ multiplex PCR, yet TCRdb's version contains in-frame clones alone and is incomplete. The profile covers some 120,000 clones, with 60% to 85% appearing a single time and roughly 3.1% taken by the ten largest. The sequencing sample was made of PBMCs. The receptors stem from a man aged 25 to 40 in good health and CMV-seronegative. CDR3s include the opening cysteine and the closing phenylalanine or tryptophan. A D gene is named only where the DNA matches it firmly. Rows give clone size only sometimes, using once, few, many, or a class for an expanded clone.

cdr3_length d_call j_call clone_size v_call cdr3_nt cdr3_aa
15 . TRBJ2-2 . TRBV15 TGTGCCACCAGCAGAGACTTCAGGGTGACCGGGGAGCTGTTTTTT CATSRDFRVTGELFF
14 . TRBJ1-1 . TRBV28 TGTGCCAGCAGTTTTAGGGGTGGGGACACTGAAGCTTTCTTT CASSFRGGDTEAFF
18 . TRBJ2-7 . TRBV6-1 TGTGCCAGCAGTGAGGGCTCTGGACTTTCCTCATGGTTGGGCGAGCAGTACTTC CASSEGSGLSSWLGEQYF
18 TRBD2 TRBJ2-2 . TRBV19 TGTGCCAGTAGTATGATAGGGACTAGCGGGAGAATGACCGGGGAGCTGTTTTTT CASSMIGTSGRMTGELFF
15 . TRBJ1-4 . TRBV7-2 TGTGCCAGCAGCCGCGGACCAGGGACTAATGAAAAACTGTTTTTT CASSRGPGTNEKLFF
14 TRBD1 TRBJ2-7 . TRBV30 TGTGCCTGGAGTGTTGGGACAGGGGCCCACGAGCAGTACTTC CAWSVGTGAHEQYF
13 . TRBJ2-1 . TRBV29-1 TGCAGCGTAACTTATAGTGGCTACAATGAGCAGTTCTTC CSVTYSGYNEQFF
18 . TRBJ2-3 . TRBV4-1 TGCGCCAGCAGCCAAGAAAGGGGGGGGGCAGGGCGCGCAGATACGCAGTATTTT CASSQERGGAGRADTQYF
14 TRBD2 TRBJ2-7 . TRBV6-6 TGTGCCAGCAGCCTAGCGGTGAGCTCCTACGAGCAGTACTTC CASSLAVSSYEQYF
15 TRBD1 TRBJ2-5 . TRBV13 TGTGCCAGCAGCAACCCCGGGACAGACCAAGAGACCCAGTACTTC CASSNPGTDQETQYF
13 . TRBJ1-5 few TRBV4-2 TGTGCCAGCAGCCAAGATCTAGGTCAGCCCCAGCATTTT CASSQDLGQPQHF
14 . TRBJ2-4 few TRBV27 TGTGCCAGCTCCCGGGGACTAGCCAAAAACATTCAGTACTTC CASSRGLAKNIQYF
13 . TRBJ2-7 . TRBV6-6 TGTGCCAGCAGAACCGGGAGCTGGGACGAGCAGTACTTC CASRTGSWDEQYF
15 TRBD1 TRBJ2-7 . TRBV19 TGTGCCAGTAGTATATCCGACAGGGGATCCTACGAGCAGTACTTC CASSISDRGSYEQYF
16 TRBD2 TRBJ2-1 . TRBV9 TGTGCCAGCAGCGCCGGCGGGGGGGCATCCTACAATGAGCAGTTCTTC CASSAGGGASYNEQFF
14 TRBD1 TRBJ1-2 . TRBV30 TGTGCCTGGAGTGTACGACAGGGGAGTCATGGCTACACCTTC CAWSVRQGSHGYTF
16 TRBD1 TRBJ2-1 . TRBV18 TGTGCCAGCTCACCACTAGGGACAGGGGGCGGCTATGAGCAGTTCTTC CASSPLGTGGGYEQFF
17 . TRBJ1-1 . TRBV27 TGTGCCAGCAGTTTACTACCGCGGGGGGCGCTATTCGCTGAAGCTTTCTTT CASSLLPRGALFAEAFF
16 TRBD1 TRBJ2-3 . TRBV19 TGTGCCAGTAGTATGACGACAGGGCAACACACAGATACGCAGTATTTT CASSMTTGQHTDTQYF
15 . TRBJ2-1 . TRBV19 TGTGCCAGTCGACTCGATCGCAGCTCCTACAATGAGCAGTTCTTC CASRLDRSSYNEQFF
15 . TRBJ1-4 . TRBV6-1 TGTGCCAGCAATTCGGGGGGCACACCTTATGAAAAACTGTTTTTT CASNSGGTPYEKLFF
22 TRBD2 TRBJ2-5 . TRBV9 TGTGCCAGCAGCCTCCCGTTCGGGGGATCCGGGACTAGCGGGAGGTTTCAAGAGACCCAGTACTTC CASSLPFGGSGTSGRFQETQYF
17 TRBD1 TRBJ2-3 few TRBV4-1 TGCGCCAGCAGCCAAGATCGGGGGACAGGGGGCACAGATACGCAGTATTTT CASSQDRGTGGTDTQYF
12 . TRBJ2-7 . TRBV7-6 TGTGCCAGCAGCTTATATACCTACGAGCAGTACTTC CASSLYTYEQYF
13 . TRBJ2-7 . TRBV27 TGTGCCAGCAGTGCAGGGAACGGGGGTGAGCAGTACTTC CASSAGNGGEQYF
13 TRBD1 TRBJ2-3 . TRBV2 TGTGCCAGGACGGGGACAGACACAGATACGCAGTATTTT CARTGTDTDTQYF
13 . TRBJ1-1 . TRBV5-1 TGCGCCAGCAGCTCCAGGGAAAACACTGAAGCTTTCTTT CASSSRENTEAFF
16 . TRBJ1-1 . TRBV11-2 TGTGCCAGCAGCCTGGGAGGCCCAAGACGGGGCACTGAAGCTTTCTTT CASSLGGPRRGTEAFF
15 TRBD1 TRBJ1-5 . TRBV6-1 TGTGCCAGCAGTGGTGGACAGGGTGGCAATCAGCCCCAGCATTTT CASSGGQGGNQPQHF
16 . TRBJ2-2 . TRBV12-5 TGTGCTAGTGGTTTGGTCACGGGGGTGGGCACCGGGGAGCTGTTTTTT CASGLVTGVGTGELFF
13 TRBD2 TRBJ2-1 . TRBV30 TGTGCCACTAGGGCTAGCGGCTGGACGGAGCAGTTCTTC CATRASGWTEQFF
11 . TRBJ2-7 few TRBV20-1 TGCAGTGCTAGAGATATGCGCGAGCAGTACTTC CSARDMREQYF
15 TRBD2 TRBJ2-3 . TRBV6-7 TGTGCCAGCTCTCTGGGACTAGCGGGGGCAGATACGCAGTATTTT CASSLGLAGADTQYF
15 TRBD1 TRBJ1-5 . TRBV2 TGTGCCAGCACTTTAGGGACAGGACAAAATCAGCCCCAGCATTTT CASTLGTGQNQPQHF
14 TRBD1 TRBJ1-1 . TRBV10-3 TGTGCCATCAGTGAGTCTGGACAGGGTAGAGTAGCTTTCTTT CAISESGQGRVAFF
16 . TRBJ2-7 . TRBV5-1 TGCGCCAGCAGCGTCAACCGGGGGTCCCGACATCGCGAGCAGTACTTC CASSVNRGSRHREQYF
16 TRBD2 TRBJ2-1 . TRBV15 TGTGCCACCAGCAGCGAACTAGCGGAACCTTACAATGAGCAGTTCTTC CATSSELAEPYNEQFF
13 TRBD1 TRBJ1-1 . TRBV6-1 TGTGCCAGCAGGACAGGGCTGAACACTGAAGCTTTCTTT CASRTGLNTEAFF
15 . TRBJ1-6 . TRBV7-9 TGTGCCAGCAGCTTAGTAGCGGGGGCCTACTCACCCCTCCACTTT CASSLVAGAYSPLHF
16 . TRBJ2-1 . TRBV9 TGTGCCAGCAGCCTCTACAGTGAGAGCTCCTACAATGAGCAGTTCTTC CASSLYSESSYNEQFF